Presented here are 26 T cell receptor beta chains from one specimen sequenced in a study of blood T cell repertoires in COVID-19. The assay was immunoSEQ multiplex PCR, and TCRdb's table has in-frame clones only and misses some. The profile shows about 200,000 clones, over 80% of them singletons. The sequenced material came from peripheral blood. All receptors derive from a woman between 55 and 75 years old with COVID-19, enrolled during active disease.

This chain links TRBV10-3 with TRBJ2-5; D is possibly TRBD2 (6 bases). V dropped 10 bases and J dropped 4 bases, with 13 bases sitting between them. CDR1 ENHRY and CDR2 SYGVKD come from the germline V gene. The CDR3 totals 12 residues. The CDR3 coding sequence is TGTGCCACGGGAGAAGTGGGAGAGACCCAGTACTTC. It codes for CATGEVGETQYF.

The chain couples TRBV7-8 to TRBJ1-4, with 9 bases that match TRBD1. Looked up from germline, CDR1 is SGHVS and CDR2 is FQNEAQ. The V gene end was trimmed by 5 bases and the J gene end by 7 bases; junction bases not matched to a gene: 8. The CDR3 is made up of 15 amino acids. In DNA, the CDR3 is TGTGCCAGCAGCACGTCGACAGGGGGAACTGAAAAACTGTTTTTT. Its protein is CASSTSTGGTEKLFF.

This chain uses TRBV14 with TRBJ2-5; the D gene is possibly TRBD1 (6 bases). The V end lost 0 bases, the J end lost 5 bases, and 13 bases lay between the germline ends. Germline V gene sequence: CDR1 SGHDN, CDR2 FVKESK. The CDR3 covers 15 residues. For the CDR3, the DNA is TGTGCCAGCAGCCAAGATGAAGGGGGACGGGAGACCCAGTACTTC. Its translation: CASSQDEGGRETQYF.

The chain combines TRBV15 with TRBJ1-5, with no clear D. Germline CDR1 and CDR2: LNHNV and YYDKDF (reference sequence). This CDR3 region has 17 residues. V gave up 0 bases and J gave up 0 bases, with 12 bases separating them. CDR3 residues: CATSRDATRSSNQPQHF. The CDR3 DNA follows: TGTGCCACCAGCAGAGATGCCACGCGAAGTAGCAATCAGCCCCAGCATTTT.

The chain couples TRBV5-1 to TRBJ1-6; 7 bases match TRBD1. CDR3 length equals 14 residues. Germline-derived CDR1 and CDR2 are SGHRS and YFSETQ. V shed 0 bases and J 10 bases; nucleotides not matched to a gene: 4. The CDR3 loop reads CASSLDPGGSPLHF. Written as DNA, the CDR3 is TGCGCCAGCAGCTTGGACCCAGGGGGGTCACCCCTCCACTTT. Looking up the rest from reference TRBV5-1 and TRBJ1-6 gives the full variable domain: KAGVTQTPRYLIKTRGQQVTLSCSPISGHRSVSWYQQTPGQGLQFLFEYFSETQRNKGNFPGRFSGRQFSNSRSEMNVSTLELGDSALYLCASSLDPGGSPLHFGNGTRLTVT.

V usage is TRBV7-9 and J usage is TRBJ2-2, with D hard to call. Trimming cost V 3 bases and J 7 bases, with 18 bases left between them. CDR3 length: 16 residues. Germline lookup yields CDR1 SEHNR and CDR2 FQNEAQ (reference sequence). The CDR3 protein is CASSFLGSLMVGELFF. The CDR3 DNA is TGTGCCAGCAGCTTCCTTGGCTCTCTGATGGTCGGGGAGCTGTTTTTT.

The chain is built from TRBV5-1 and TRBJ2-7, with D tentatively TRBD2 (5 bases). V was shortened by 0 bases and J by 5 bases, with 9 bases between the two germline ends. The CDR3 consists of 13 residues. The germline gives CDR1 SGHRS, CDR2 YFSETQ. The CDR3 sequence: CASSLGPGDEQYV. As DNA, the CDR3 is TGCGCCAGCAGCTTGGGTCCCGGGGACGAGCAGTACGTC.

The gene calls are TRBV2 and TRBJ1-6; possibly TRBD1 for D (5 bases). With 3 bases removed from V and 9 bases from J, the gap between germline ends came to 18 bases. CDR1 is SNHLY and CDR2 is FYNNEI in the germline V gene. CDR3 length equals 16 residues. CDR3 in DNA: TGTGCCAGCAGTGAGGAGGGGCAGGTTAACCTTTCACCCCTCCACTTT. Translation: CASSEEGQVNLSPLHF.

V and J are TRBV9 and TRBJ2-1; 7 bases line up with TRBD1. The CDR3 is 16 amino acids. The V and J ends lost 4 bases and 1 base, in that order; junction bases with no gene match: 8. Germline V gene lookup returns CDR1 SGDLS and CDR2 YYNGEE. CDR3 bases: TGTGCCAGCAGCACCCGAGGGGGCATTTCCTACAATGAGCAGTTCTTC. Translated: CASSTRGGISYNEQFF.

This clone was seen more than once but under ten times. The chain's CDR3 is CASSGQQGQFYGYTF. The CDR3 DNA follows: TGTGCCAGCAGCGGACAACAGGGACAGTTCTATGGCTACACCTTC. This chain uses TRBV9 with TRBJ1-2; 7 bases align to TRBD1. From germline, CDR1 is SGDLS and CDR2 YYNGEE. J lost 4 bases, V lost 3 bases, and 9 bases had no gene match. The CDR3 covers 15 residues.

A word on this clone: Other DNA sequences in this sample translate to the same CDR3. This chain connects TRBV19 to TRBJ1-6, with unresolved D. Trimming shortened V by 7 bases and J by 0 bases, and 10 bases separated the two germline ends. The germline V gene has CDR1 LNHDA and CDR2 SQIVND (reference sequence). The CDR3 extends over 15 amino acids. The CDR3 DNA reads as TGTGCCAGTACGGCGGGGAGCTCCTATAATTCACCCCTCCACTTT. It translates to CASTAGSSYNSPLHF.

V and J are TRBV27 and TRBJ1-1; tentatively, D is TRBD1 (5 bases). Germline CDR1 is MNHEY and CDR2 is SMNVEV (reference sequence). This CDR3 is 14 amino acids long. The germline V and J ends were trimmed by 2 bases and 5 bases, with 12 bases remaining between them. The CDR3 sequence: CASSLRFGGTEAFF. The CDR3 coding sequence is TGTGCCAGCAGTTTAAGATTCGGGGGAACTGAAGCTTTCTTT.

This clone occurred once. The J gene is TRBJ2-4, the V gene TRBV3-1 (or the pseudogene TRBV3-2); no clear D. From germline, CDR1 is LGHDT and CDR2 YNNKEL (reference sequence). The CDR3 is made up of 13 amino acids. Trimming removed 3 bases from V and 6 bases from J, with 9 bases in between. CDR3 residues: CASSHEPSNIQYF. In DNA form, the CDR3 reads TGTGCCAGCAGCCACGAGCCTTCAAACATTCAGTACTTC.

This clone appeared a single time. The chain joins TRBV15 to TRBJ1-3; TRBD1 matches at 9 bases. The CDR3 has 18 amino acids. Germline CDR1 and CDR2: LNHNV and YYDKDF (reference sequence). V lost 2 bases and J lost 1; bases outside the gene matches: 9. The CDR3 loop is CATSRPQGAFGSGNTIYF. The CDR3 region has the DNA TGTGCCACCAGCAGACCACAGGGGGCATTCGGTTCTGGAAACACCATATATTTT.

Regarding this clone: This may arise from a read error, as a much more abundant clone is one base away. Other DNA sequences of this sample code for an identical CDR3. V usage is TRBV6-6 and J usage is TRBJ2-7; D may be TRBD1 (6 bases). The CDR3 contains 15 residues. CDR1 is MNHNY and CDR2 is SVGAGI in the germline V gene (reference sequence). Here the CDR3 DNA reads TGTGCTAGCAGTACCCCAAACAGGGTTCCCTACGAGCAGTACTTC. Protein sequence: CASSTPNRVPYEQYF.

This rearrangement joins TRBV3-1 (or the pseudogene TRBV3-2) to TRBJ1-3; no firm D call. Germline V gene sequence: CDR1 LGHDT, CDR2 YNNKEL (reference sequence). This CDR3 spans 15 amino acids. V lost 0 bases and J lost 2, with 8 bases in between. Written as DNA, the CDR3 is TGTGCCAGCAGCCAAGATTCAGTTCCTGGAAACACCATATATTTT. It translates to CASSQDSVPGNTIYF.

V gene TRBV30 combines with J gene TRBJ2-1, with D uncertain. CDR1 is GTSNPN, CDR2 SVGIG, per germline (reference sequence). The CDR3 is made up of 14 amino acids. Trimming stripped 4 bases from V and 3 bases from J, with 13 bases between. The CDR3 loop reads CAWKQALVYNEQFF. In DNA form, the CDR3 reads TGTGCCTGGAAGCAAGCCCTAGTCTACAATGAGCAGTTCTTC.

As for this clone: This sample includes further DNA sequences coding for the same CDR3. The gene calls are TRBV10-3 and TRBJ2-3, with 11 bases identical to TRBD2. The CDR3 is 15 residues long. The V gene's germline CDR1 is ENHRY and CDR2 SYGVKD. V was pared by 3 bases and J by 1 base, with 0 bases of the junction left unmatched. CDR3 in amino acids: CAISELAGGTDTQYF. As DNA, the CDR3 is TGTGCCATCAGTGAACTAGCGGGGGGCACAGATACGCAGTATTTT.

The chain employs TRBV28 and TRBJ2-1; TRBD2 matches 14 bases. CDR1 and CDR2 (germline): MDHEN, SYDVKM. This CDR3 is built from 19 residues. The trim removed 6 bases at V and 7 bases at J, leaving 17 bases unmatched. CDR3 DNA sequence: TGTGCCAGCAGACCCTTAGGGACTAGCGGGAGCATCGGAGGGAATGAGCAGTTCTTC. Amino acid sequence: CASRPLGTSGSIGGNEQFF.

CDR3 residues: CASSDSNYGYTF. The DNA of the CDR3 is TGCGCCAGCAGTGACAGTAACTATGGCTACACCTTC. The chain combines TRBV10-1 with TRBJ1-2, with unresolved D. This CDR3 region has 12 residues. CDR1 and CDR2 from the germline V gene are WNHNN and SYGVQD (reference sequence). Trimming cost V 3 bases and J 1 base, with 3 bases left between them.

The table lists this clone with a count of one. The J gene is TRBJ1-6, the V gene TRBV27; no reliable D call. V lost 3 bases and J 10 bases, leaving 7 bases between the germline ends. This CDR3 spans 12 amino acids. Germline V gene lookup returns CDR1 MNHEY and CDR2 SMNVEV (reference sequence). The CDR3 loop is CASSFPSSPLHF. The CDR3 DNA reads TGTGCCAGCAGTTTTCCTTCCTCACCCCTCCACTTT.

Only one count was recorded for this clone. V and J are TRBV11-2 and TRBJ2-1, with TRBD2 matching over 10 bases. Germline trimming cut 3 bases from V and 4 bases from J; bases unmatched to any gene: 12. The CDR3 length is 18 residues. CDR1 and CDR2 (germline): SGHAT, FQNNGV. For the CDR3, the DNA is TGTGCCAGCAGCTTTCCGGGGGAAGCGGGGGGGCATTACAATGAGCAGTTCTTC. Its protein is CASSFPGEAGGHYNEQFF.

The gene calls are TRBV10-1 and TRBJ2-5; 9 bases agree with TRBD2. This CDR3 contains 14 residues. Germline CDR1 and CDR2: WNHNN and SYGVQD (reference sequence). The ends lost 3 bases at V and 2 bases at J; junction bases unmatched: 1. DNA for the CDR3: TGCGCCAGCAGTGAAGCGGGGGGTCAAGAGACCCAGTACTTC. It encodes CASSEAGGQETQYF.

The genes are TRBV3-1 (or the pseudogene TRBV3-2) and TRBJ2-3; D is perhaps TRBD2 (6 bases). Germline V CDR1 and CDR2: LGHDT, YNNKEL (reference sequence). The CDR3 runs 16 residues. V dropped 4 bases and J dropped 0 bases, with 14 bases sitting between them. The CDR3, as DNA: TGTGCCAGCAGCCGGGCGGGTAGCGGTAGCACAGATACGCAGTATTTT. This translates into CASSRAGSGSTDTQYF.

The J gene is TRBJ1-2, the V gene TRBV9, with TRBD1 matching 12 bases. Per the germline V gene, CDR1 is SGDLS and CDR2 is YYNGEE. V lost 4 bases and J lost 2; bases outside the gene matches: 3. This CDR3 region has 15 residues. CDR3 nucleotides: TGTGCCAGCAGCTCAGGGACAGGGGGCAACTATGGCTACACCTTC. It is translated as CASSSGTGGNYGYTF.

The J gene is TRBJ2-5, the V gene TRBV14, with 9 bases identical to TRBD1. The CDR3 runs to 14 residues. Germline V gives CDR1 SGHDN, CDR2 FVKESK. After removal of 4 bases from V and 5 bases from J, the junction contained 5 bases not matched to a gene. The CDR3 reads CASSPGGQGETQYF. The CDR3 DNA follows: TGTGCCAGCAGCCCCGGGGGACAGGGTGAGACCCAGTACTTC.